The 29 T cell receptor beta chains listed next were all sequenced from one sample in a study of blood T cells in healthy people across ages. Sample-barcoded 5' priming and a J-beta primer mix drove a second PCR of about 7 to 12 cycles. TCRdb itself ran the 5' RACE reads through MiXCR, one entry per CDR3 protein. The sample carries 800,000 to 950,000 distinct CDR3 sequences, under 50% recorded once. The sequencing sample was made of blood. The origin of the receptors is a man aged 25-40 years in good health.

This clonotype was recorded many times. This chain joins TRBV6-2 or TRBV6-3 and TRBJ2-7; D gene ambiguous. V was pared by 5 bases and J by 2 bases, with 13 bases between. The CDR3 is made up of 14 amino acids. Looked up from germline, CDR1 is MNHEY and CDR2 is SVGEGT. CDR3 in amino acids: CASSRTLVAYEQYF. The CDR3 DNA sequence: TGTGCCAGCAGTCGTACTCTTGTCGCCTACGAGCAGTACTTC.

The chain couples TRBV4-3 to TRBJ2-4; D remains unclear. The J call may be faulty, since TRBJ2-7 better matches the DNA end. The CDR3 has 13 residues. The V gene's germline CDR1 is LGHNA and CDR2 YSLEER. The CDR3 region is CASSQQVRYEQYF. CDR3 bases: TGCGCCAGCAGCCAACAGGTACGCTACGAGCAGTACTTC.

The table lists this clonotype with a few counts. The J gene is TRBJ1-4, the V gene TRBV7-2; D is unresolved. Germline CDR1 is SGHTA and CDR2 is FQGNSA. V lost 5 bases and J lost 5, with 12 bases in between. The CDR3 covers 14 residues. This CDR3 is CASSISGWNEKLFF. In DNA form, the CDR3 reads TGTGCCAGCAGCATCTCTGGCTGGAATGAAAAACTGTTTTTT.

The chain has TRBV13 and TRBJ1-1; D is possibly TRBD1 (5 bases). This CDR3 region has 15 residues. Trimming removed 5 bases from V and 1 base from J, with 14 bases in between. Germline CDR1 PRHDT, CDR2 FYEKMQ (reference sequence). CDR3 DNA sequence: TGTGCCAGCAGCGGTCCGGGACGGGAGAACACTGAAGCTTTCTTT. This translates into CASSGPGRENTEAFF. The whole variable domain, filled in from reference TRBV13 and TRBJ1-1, reads AAGVIQSPRHLIKEKRETATLKCYPIPRHDTVYWYQQGPGQDPQFLISFYEKMQSDKGSIPDRFSAQQFSDYHSELNMSSLELGDSALYFCASSGPGRENTEAFFGQGTRLTVV.

This chain links TRBV6-2 or TRBV6-3 with TRBJ1-5; 7 positions agree with TRBD1. With 6 bases clipped from V and 5 bases from J, the junction kept 7 bases outside the gene matches. The length of the CDR3 is 14 residues. CDR1 is MNHEY, CDR2 SVGEGT, per germline. CDR3 sequence: CASSPDRAYQPQHF. CDR3 nucleotides: TGTGCCAGCAGCCCCGACAGGGCCTATCAGCCCCAGCATTTT.

The chain links TRBV24-1 to TRBJ2-3, with D possibly being TRBD1 (5 bases). Between the trimmed V and J ends, which lost 6 bases and 14 bases, there was a span of 23 bases. There are 14 residues in the CDR3. Germline loops: CDR1 KGHDR, CDR2 SFDVKD. CDR3: CATSSPDLDRDAYF. CDR3 coding DNA: TGTGCCACCAGTTCCCCGGACCTTGACAGAGACGCGTATTTT.

The chain recombines TRBV9 with TRBJ1-1; D remains ambiguous. Germline CDR1 is SGDLS and CDR2 is YYNGEE. V lost 4 bases and J 3 bases, leaving 16 bases between the germline ends. The CDR3 has 15 amino acids. The CDR3 DNA reads as TGTGCCAGCAGCTCCGAGGAGGGTCTCGACACTGAAGCTTTCTTT. It yields the protein CASSSEEGLDTEAFF.

The chain links TRBV10-3 to TRBJ1-1; no definite D call. Trimming took 10 bases from V and 2 from J, leaving 14 bases between them. The CDR3 is made up of 13 amino acids. Germline V gene lookup returns CDR1 ENHRY and CDR2 SYGVKD. CDR3 DNA sequence: TGTGCCACCCAACCCGTAACAAACACTGAAGCTTTCTTT. Amino acid sequence: CATQPVTNTEAFF.

The gene calls are TRBV4-1 and TRBJ2-1; 10 bases match TRBD1. The CDR3 loop spans 15 amino acids. CDR1 MGHRA and CDR2 YSYEKL come from the germline V gene. V was clipped by 4 bases and J by 7 bases; unmatched bases: 7. CDR3 bases: TGCGCCAGCAGCCGGGGACAGGGGTTGGGGAATGAGCAGTTCTTC. Protein: CASSRGQGLGNEQFF.

The gene calls are TRBV4-3 and TRBJ2-3; 8 bases map to TRBD2. Germline V gene data show CDR1 as LGHNA and CDR2 as YSLEER. The trim removed 0 bases at V and 2 bases at J, leaving 7 bases unmatched. This CDR3 contains 17 residues. The CDR3 DNA sequence: TGCGCCAGCAGCCAAGACAGAGCGGGGGCGTACACAGATACGCAGTATTTT. It encodes CASSQDRAGAYTDTQYF.

This clonotype was seen repeatedly, ten times or more. The chain recombines TRBV5-6 with TRBJ1-1; D might be TRBD1 (5 bases). Trimming pared 0 bases from V and 3 bases from J, leaving 15 bases between. Per the germline V gene, CDR1 is SGHDT and CDR2 is YYEEEE. This CDR3 spans 16 amino acids. The CDR3 here is CASSLGWGSVDTEAFF. CDR3 DNA sequence: TGTGCCAGCAGCTTGGGCTGGGGGTCTGTCGACACTGAAGCTTTCTTT.

The V gene is TRBV7-2, the J gene TRBJ2-3, with D possibly matching TRBD1 (6 bases). The CDR3 is 17 residues long. Germline V CDR1 and CDR2: SGHTA, FQGNSA. V lost 4 bases to trimming and J lost 0 bases, with 17 bases between them. CDR3 sequence reads: CASSSGVSVGSTDTQYF. The CDR3 nucleotides read TGTGCCAGCAGCTCAGGGGTTAGCGTGGGTAGCACAGATACGCAGTATTTT. Based on the CDR3 plus reference TRBV7-2 and TRBJ2-3, the full variable domain is GAGVSQSPSNKVTEKGKDVELRCDPISGHTALYWYRQSLGQGLEFLIYFQGNSAPDKSGLPSDRFSAERTGGSVSTLTIQRTQQEDSAVYLCASSSGVSVGSTDTQYFGPGTRLTVL.

This clonotype was seen a handful of times. The chain couples TRBV28 to TRBJ2-7; no reliable D call. V was cut by 8 bases and J by 3 bases, with 8 bases left in between. CDR1 is MDHEN, CDR2 SYDVKM, per germline. The CDR3 extends over 11 amino acids. The CDR3 nucleotides are TGTGCCAGCGGCAGTCACTACGAGCAGTACTTC. Translated: CASGSHYEQYF.

The rearrangement uses TRBV27 and TRBJ2-1; 9 bases match TRBD1. CDR3 length: 16 amino acids. The ends lost 5 bases at V and 2 bases at J; junction bases unmatched: 7. The germline gives CDR1 MNHEY, CDR2 SMNVEV (reference sequence). CDR3 region: CASSIPTGGPYNEQFF. The CDR3 nucleotides read TGTGCCAGCAGTATACCGACAGGGGGGCCCTACAATGAGCAGTTCTTC.

V gene TRBV6-1 combines with J gene TRBJ1-2; unclear D gene. Germline CDR1 is MNHNS and CDR2 is SASEGT. Trimming took 4 bases from V and 7 from J, leaving 19 bases between them. The CDR3 is made up of 15 amino acids. CDR3 loop: CASSARWTAAGGYTF. In DNA, the CDR3 is TGTGCCAGCAGTGCCCGTTGGACGGCGGCGGGTGGCTACACCTTC.

The chain uses TRBV5-1 and TRBJ2-5; 10 bases are a match to TRBD1. The length of the CDR3 is 14 residues. J lost 5 bases, V lost 5 bases, and 6 bases had no gene match. CDR1 is SGHRS and CDR2 is YFSETQ in the germline V gene. CDR3: CASRTGTGEETQYF. In DNA form, the CDR3 reads TGCGCCAGCAGAACCGGGACAGGGGAGGAGACCCAGTACTTC.

This clonotype was recorded a few times. J is TRBJ2-3 and V is TRBV7-2, with TRBD2 identical over 9 bases. The CDR3 length is 16 residues. Losses at the gene ends were 6 bases for V and 3 bases for J; bases not matched to a gene: 10. Germline V gene sequence: CDR1 SGHTA, CDR2 FQGNSA. The DNA of the CDR3 is TGTGCCAGCAGACGCAGGCGGGGGGGCCAAACAGATACGCAGTATTTT. Protein product: CASRRRRGGQTDTQYF.

This clonotype was detected many times. V usage is TRBV10-3 and J usage is TRBJ2-1; no definite D call. CDR1 and CDR2 (germline): ENHRY, SYGVKD. The CDR3 length is 12 residues. The germline V and J ends were trimmed by 3 bases and 1 base, with 1 base remaining between them. CDR3 in amino acids: CAISDSYNEQFF. The CDR3 DNA is TGTGCCATCAGTGATTCCTACAATGAGCAGTTCTTC.

This clonotype came up many times. This chain uses TRBV20-1 with TRBJ2-3; D gene uncertain. CDR1 and CDR2 from the germline V gene are DFQATT and SNEGSKA (reference sequence). Between the trimmed V and J ends, which lost 6 bases and 1 base, there was a span of 20 bases. The CDR3 totals 16 residues. The CDR3 is CSATHSQHSGTDTQYF. As DNA, the CDR3 is TGCAGTGCCACGCACAGCCAACATTCCGGCACAGATACGCAGTATTTT.

This clonotype has just a few counts. This chain joins TRBV6-6 and TRBJ2-7; 8 positions match TRBD1. The ends lost 6 bases at V and 3 bases at J; junction bases unmatched: 7. The length of the CDR3 is 14 residues. Germline V gene data show CDR1 as MNHNY and CDR2 as SVGAGI (reference sequence). The CDR3 DNA follows: TGTGCCAGCAGCGACCCCGGGACAGGCTACGAGCAGTACTTC. Translating gives CASSDPGTGYEQYF.

The rearrangement joins TRBV29-1 to TRBJ2-2, with TRBD1 as a possible D gene (5 bases). The CDR3 sequence is 15 residues long. In germline, CDR1 is SQVTM, CDR2 ANQGSEA. V was shortened by 4 bases and J by 4 bases, with 16 bases between the two germline ends. CDR3 nucleotide sequence: TGCAGCGTTGTTTTCCAGGGCGGATTCACCGGGGAGCTGTTTTTT. It translates to CSVVFQGGFTGELFF.

This clonotype has a count of ten or more. The genes are TRBV7-9 and TRBJ1-2, with TRBD1 matching over 10 bases. The CDR3 runs 14 residues. V was pared by 5 bases and J by 5 bases, with 5 bases of the junction left unmatched. Germline V lookup: CDR1 SEHNR, CDR2 FQNEAQ (reference sequence). This CDR3 is CASSPGTGDYGYTF. In nucleotides, the CDR3 is TGTGCCAGCAGCCCGGGGACAGGGGATTATGGCTACACCTTC.

The rearrangement joins TRBV5-1 to TRBJ2-1; no firm D call. From germline, CDR1 is SGHRS and CDR2 YFSETQ. Trimming removed 3 bases at V and 12 bases at J, with 13 bases between. The CDR3 covers 12 residues. The CDR3 nucleotides are TGCGCCAGCAGCTCCGACGGCCAGGCGCAGTTCTTC. Amino acid sequence: CASSSDGQAQFF.

Only a few counts were recorded for this clonotype. The genes are TRBV20-1 and TRBJ2-1; 10 bases are shared with TRBD2. V trimming: 5 bases; J trimming: 8 bases; junction bases outside the gene matches: 12. The CDR3 runs 15 residues. Germline CDR1 is DFQATT and CDR2 is SNEGSKA (reference sequence). CDR3 loop: CSAAMPAGGRHEQFF. In DNA form, the CDR3 reads TGCAGTGCTGCAATGCCAGCGGGGGGGCGGCATGAGCAGTTCTTC.

The chain recombines TRBV28 with TRBJ2-7, with D hard to call. The CDR3 contains 15 residues. With 7 bases removed from V and 3 bases from J, the gap between germline ends came to 19 bases. Germline V gene data show CDR1 as MDHEN and CDR2 as SYDVKM. The CDR3 nucleotides read TGTGCCAGCACCCTGGGCAGGTCGTCCAACTACGAGCAGTACTTC. Translation: CASTLGRSSNYEQYF.

The gene calls are TRBV29-1 and TRBJ2-1; the D is unclear. The V end lost 6 bases, the J end lost 10 bases, and 22 bases lay between the germline ends. The CDR3 is 14 residues long. The germline CDR1 and CDR2 sequences are SQVTM and ANQGSEA. In DNA form, the CDR3 reads TGCAGCGTCGATTTCTGGCGGATGGCCCACGAGCAGTTCTTC. It yields the protein CSVDFWRMAHEQFF.

J is TRBJ2-7 and V is TRBV13; 11 positions agree with TRBD2. The trim removed 4 bases at V and 0 bases at J, leaving 5 bases unmatched. The germline gives CDR1 PRHDT, CDR2 FYEKMQ (reference sequence). The CDR3 is 16 amino acids. The CDR3 protein is CASSYRTSGYSYEQYF. The DNA of the CDR3 is TGTGCCAGCAGCTACCGGACTAGCGGGTACTCCTACGAGCAGTACTTC.

The V and J genes are TRBV20-1 and TRBJ2-4; 10 bases are shared with TRBD1. The J call may be in error: the DNA end matches TRBJ2-7 better. Germline CDR1 is DFQATT and CDR2 is SNEGSKA (reference sequence). This CDR3 is built from 14 residues. In DNA, the CDR3 is TGCAGTGCTAGAGCCGGGACAGGGGCCTCCGAGCAGTACTTC. It codes for CSARAGTGASEQYF.

The rearrangement links TRBV29-1 to TRBJ1-1, with D maybe TRBD1 (5 bases). V was cut by 5 bases and J by 1 base, with 8 bases left in between. Germline lookup yields CDR1 SQVTM and CDR2 ANQGSEA. The length of the CDR3 is 12 residues. CDR3 nucleotide sequence: TGCAGCGTTCGAACAGGGAACACTGAAGCTTTCTTT. Translating it yields CSVRTGNTEAFF.